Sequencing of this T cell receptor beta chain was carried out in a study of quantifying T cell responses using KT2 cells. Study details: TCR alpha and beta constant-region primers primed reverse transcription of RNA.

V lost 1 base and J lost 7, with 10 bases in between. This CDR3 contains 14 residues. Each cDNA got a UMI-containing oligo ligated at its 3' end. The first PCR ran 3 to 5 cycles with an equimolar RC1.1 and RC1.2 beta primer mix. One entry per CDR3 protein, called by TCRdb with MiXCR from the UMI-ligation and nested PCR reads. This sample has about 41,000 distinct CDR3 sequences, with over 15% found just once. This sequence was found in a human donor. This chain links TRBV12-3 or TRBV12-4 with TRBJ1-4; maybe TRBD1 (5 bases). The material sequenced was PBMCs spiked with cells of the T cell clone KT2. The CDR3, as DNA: TGTGCCAGCAGTTTAGGGGGGAGTACTGAAAAACTGTTTTTT. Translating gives CASSLGGSTEKLFF.